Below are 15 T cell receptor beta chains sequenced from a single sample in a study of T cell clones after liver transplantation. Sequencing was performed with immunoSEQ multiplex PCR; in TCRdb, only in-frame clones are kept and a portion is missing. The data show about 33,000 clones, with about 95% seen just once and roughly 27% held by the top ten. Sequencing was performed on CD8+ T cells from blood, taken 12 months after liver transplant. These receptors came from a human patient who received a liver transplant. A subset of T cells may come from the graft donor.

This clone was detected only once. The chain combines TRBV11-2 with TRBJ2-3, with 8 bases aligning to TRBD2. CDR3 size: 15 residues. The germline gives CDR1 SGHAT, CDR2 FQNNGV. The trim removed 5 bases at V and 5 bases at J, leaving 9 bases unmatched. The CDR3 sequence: CASSLRPGGRDTQYF. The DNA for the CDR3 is TGTGCCAGCAGCCTAAGACCGGGAGGGCGAGATACGCAGTATTTT.

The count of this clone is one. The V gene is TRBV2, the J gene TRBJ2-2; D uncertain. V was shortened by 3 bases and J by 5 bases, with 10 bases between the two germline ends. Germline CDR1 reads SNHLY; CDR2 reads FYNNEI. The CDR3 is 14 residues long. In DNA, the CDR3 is TGTGCCAGCAGTGAGGAAGAGTGGACCGGGGAGCTGTTTTTT. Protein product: CASSEEEWTGELFF.

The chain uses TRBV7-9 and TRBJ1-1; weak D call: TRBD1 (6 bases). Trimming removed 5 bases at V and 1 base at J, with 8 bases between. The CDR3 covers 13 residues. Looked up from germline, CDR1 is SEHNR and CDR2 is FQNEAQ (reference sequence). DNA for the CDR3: TGTGCCAGCAGCCCGGGACAGAACACTGAAGCTTTCTTT. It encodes CASSPGQNTEAFF.

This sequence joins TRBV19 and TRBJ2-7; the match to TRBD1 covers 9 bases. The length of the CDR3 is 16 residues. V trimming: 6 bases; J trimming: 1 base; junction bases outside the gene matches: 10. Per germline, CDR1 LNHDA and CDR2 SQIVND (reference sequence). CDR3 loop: CASRSEDRGNSYEQYF. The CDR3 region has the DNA TGTGCCAGTAGATCCGAGGACAGGGGAAATTCCTACGAGCAGTACTTC. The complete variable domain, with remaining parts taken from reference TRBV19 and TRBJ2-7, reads DGGITQSPKYLFRKEGQNVTLSCEQNLNHDAMYWYRQDPGQGLRLIYYSQIVNDFQKGDIAEGYSVSREKKESFPLTVTSAQKNPTAFYLCASRSEDRGNSYEQYFGPGTRLTVT.

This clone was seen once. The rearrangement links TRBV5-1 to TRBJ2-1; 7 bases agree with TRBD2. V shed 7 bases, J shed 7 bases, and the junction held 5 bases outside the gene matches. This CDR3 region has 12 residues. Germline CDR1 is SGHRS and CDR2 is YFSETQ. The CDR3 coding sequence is TGCGCCAGCGGGGGGGTGGGGAATGAGCAGTTCTTC. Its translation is CASGGVGNEQFF.

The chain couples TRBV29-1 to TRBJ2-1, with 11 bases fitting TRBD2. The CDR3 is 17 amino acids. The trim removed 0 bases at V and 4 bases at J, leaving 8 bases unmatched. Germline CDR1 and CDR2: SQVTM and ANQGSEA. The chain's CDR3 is CSVEDPRTSGQYNEQFF. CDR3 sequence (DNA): TGCAGCGTTGAAGATCCCCGGACTAGCGGGCAATACAATGAGCAGTTCTTC.

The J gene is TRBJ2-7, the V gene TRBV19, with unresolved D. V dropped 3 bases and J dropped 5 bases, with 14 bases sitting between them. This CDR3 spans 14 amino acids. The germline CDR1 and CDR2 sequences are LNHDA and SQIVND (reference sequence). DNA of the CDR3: TGTGCCAGTAGTATCATATTTTCTTTGGACGAGCAGTACTTC. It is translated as CASSIIFSLDEQYF.

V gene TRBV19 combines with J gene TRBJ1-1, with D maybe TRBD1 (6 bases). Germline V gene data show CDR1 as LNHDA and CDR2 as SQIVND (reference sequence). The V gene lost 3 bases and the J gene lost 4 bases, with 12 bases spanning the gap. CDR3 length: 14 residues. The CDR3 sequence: CASSIAGQLTEAFF. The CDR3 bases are TGTGCCAGTAGTATCGCGGGACAACTCACTGAAGCTTTCTTT. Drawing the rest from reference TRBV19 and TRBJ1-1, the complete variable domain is DGGITQSPKYLFRKEGQNVTLSCEQNLNHDAMYWYRQDPGQGLRLIYYSQIVNDFQKGDIAEGYSVSREKKESFPLTVTSAQKNPTAFYLCASSIAGQLTEAFFGQGTRLTVV.

The CDR3 sequence: CASSLGGSFSYEQYF. CDR3 DNA: TGTGCCAGCAGCCTCGGGGGGTCATTCTCCTACGAGCAGTACTTC. The chain has TRBV9 and TRBJ2-7; 7 positions agree with TRBD2. J lost 0 bases, V lost 4 bases, and 7 bases had no gene match. The germline gives CDR1 SGDLS, CDR2 YYNGEE. This CDR3 comprises 15 residues.

CDR3 bases: TGTGCCAGCAAGGGGGACGGCAATAGCAATCAGCCCCAGCATTTT. Translated, it gives CASKGDGNSNQPQHF. The rearrangement joins TRBV6-1 to TRBJ1-5; possibly TRBD1 for D (6 bases). CDR1 MNHNS and CDR2 SASEGT come from the germline V gene. V lost 7 bases to trimming and J lost 0 bases, with 13 bases between them. The CDR3 covers 15 residues.

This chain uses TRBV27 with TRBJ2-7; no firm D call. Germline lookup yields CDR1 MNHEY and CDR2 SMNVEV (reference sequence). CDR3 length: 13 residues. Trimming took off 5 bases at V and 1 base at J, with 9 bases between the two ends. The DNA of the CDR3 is TGTGCCAGCAGTCCCGGTGGGTCCTACGAGCAGTACTTC. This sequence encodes CASSPGGSYEQYF.

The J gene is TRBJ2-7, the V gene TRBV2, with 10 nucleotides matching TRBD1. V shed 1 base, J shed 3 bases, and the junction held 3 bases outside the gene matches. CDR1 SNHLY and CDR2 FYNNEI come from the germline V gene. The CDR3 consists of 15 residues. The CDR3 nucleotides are TGTGCCAGCAGTGAAGTCTGGGACAGGGGCTACGAGCAGTACTTC. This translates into CASSEVWDRGYEQYF.

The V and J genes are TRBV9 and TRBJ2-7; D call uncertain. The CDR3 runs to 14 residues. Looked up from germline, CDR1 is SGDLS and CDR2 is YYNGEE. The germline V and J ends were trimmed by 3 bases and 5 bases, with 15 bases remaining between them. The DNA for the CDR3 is TGTGCCAGCAGCGCAAACCCGGGCAGGCACGAGCAGTACTTC. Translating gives CASSANPGRHEQYF.

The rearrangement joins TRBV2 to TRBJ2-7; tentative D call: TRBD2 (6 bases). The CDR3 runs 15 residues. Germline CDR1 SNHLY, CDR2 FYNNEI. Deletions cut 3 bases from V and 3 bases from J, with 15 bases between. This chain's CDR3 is CASSDEVAEIYEQYF. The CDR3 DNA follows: TGTGCCAGCAGTGACGAGGTAGCGGAGATCTACGAGCAGTACTTC.

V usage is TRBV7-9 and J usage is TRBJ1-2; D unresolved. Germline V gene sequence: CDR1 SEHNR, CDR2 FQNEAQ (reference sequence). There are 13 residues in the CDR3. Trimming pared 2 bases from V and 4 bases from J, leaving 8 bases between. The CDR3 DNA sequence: TGTGCCAGCAGCTTATCGGATCGCTATGGCTACACCTTC. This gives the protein CASSLSDRYGYTF.